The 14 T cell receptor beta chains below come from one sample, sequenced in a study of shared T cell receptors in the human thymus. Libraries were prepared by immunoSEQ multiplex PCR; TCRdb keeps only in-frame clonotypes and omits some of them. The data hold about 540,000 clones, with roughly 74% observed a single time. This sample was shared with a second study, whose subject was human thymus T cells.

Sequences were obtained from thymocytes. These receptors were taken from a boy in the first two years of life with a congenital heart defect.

Here the CDR3 DNA reads TGTGCCAGCAGGTCGGTCGGACAGGGCTACGAGCAGTACTTC. This codes for CASRSVGQGYEQYF. The V gene is TRBV6-6, the J gene TRBJ2-7; TRBD1 matches at 8 bases. The V segment lost 6 bases and the J segment 3 bases; nucleotides outside the gene matches: 7. CDR1 MNHNY and CDR2 SVGAGI come from the germline V gene (reference sequence). The CDR3 extends over 14 amino acids.

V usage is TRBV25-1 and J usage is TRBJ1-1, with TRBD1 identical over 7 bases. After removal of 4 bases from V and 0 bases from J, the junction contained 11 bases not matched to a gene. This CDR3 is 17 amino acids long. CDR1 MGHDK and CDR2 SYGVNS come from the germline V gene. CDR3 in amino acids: CASSGATGFYLNTEAFF. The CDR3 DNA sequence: TGTGCCAGCAGTGGAGCGACAGGGTTTTACTTGAACACTGAAGCTTTCTTT. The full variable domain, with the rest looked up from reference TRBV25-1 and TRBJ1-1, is EADIYQTPRYLVIGTGKKITLECSQTMGHDKMYWYQQDPGMELHLIHYSYGVNSTEKGDLSSESTVSRIRTEHFPLTLESARPSHTSQYLCASSGATGFYLNTEAFFGQGTRLTVV.

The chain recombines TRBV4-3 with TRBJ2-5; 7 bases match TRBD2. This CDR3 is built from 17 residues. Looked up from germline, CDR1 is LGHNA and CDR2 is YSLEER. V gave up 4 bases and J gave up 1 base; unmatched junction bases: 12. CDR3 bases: TGCGCCAGCAGCCGGACCTTAGCGGGCCATTCCCAAGAGACCCAGTACTTC. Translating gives CASSRTLAGHSQETQYF.

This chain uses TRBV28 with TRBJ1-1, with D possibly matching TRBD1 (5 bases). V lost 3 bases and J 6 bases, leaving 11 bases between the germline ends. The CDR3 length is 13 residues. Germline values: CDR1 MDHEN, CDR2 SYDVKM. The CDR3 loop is CASSFFRAPEAFF. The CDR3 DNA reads TGTGCCAGCAGTTTTTTCAGGGCGCCTGAAGCTTTCTTT.

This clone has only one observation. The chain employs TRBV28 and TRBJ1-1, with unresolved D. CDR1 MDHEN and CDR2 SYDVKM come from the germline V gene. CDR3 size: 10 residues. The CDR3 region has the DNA TGTGCAGCGGTTCGAACTGAAGCTTTCTTT. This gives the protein CAAVRTEAFF.

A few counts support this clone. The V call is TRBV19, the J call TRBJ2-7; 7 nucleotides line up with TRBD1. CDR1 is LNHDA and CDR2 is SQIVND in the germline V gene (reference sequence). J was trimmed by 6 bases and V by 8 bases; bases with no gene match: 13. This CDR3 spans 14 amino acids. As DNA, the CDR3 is TGTGCCAGTTCGCCGCTGGGGACAGAGGTCGAGCAGTACTTC. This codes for CASSPLGTEVEQYF.

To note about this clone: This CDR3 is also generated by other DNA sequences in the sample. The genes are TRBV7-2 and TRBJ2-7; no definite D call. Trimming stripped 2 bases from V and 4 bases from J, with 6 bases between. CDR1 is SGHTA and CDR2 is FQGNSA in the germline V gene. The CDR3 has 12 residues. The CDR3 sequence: CASSLPSYEQYF. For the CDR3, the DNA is TGTGCCAGCAGCTTACCGAGTTACGAGCAGTACTTC.

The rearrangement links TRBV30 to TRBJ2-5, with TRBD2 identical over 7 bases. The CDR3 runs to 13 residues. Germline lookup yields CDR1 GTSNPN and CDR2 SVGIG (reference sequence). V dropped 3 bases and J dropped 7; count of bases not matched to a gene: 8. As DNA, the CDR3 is TGTGCCTGGAGCCCCCGGGAGGAGGGGACCCAGTACTTC. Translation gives CAWSPREEGTQYF.

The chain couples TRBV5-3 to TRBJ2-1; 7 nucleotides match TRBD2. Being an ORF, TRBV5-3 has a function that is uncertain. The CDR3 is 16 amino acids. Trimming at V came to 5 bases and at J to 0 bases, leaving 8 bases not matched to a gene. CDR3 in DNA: TGTGCCAGAAGACGACCTAGACTAGCCTCCTACAATGAGCAGTTCTTC. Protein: CARRRPRLASYNEQFF.

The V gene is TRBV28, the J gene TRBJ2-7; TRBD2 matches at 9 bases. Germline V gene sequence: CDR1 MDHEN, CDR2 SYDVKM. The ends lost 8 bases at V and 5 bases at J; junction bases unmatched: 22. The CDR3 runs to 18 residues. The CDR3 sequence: CASGGDWPIKREEDEQYF. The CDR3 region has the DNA TGTGCCAGCGGAGGGGACTGGCCCATAAAGCGGGAGGAAGACGAGCAGTACTTC. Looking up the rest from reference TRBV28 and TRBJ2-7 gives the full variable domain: DVKVTQSSRYLVKRTGEKVFLECVQDMDHENMFWYRQDPGLGLRLIYFSYDVKMKEKGDIPEGYSVSREKKERFSLILESASTNQTSMYLCASGGDWPIKREEDEQYFGPGTRLTVT.

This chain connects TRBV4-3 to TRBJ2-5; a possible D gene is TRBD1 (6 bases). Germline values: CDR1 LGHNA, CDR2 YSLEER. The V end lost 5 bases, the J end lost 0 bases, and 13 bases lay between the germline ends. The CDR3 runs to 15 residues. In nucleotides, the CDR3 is TGCGCCAGCAGCAAACAACAGGGTAACCAAGAGACCCAGTACTTC. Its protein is CASSKQQGNQETQYF.

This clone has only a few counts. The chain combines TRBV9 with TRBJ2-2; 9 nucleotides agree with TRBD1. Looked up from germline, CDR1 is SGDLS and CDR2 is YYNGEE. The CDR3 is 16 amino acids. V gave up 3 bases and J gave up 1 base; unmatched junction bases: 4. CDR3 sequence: CASSAGTGRNTGELFF. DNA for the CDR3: TGTGCCAGCAGCGCCGGGACAGGGAGGAACACCGGGGAGCTGTTTTTT.

CDR3: CASSQGQGNNYEQYF. The CDR3 bases are TGTGCCAGCAGTCAAGGACAGGGAAACAACTACGAGCAGTACTTC. This chain uses TRBV2 with TRBJ2-7; 8 nucleotides align to TRBD1. There are 15 residues in the CDR3. V was clipped by 5 bases and J by 3 bases; unmatched bases: 9. Germline V gene sequence: CDR1 SNHLY, CDR2 FYNNEI.

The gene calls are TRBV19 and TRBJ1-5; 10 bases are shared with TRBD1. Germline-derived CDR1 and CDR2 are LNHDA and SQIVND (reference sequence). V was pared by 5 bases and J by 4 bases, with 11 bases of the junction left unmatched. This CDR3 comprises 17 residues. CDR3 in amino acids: CASSFQPGQGENQPQHF. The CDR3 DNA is TGTGCCAGTAGTTTTCAACCAGGACAGGGGGAGAATCAGCCCCAGCATTTT.